The 25 T cell receptor beta chains below come from one sample, sequenced in a study of blood T cell repertoires in COVID-19. TCRdb keeps only in-frame clones here, not all; method: immunoSEQ multiplex PCR. The data show more than 90,000 clones, approximately 84% seen once. Sequenced material: peripheral blood. These receptors all stem from a human donor in a cohort sampled during active COVID-19.

This clone appeared a few times. The rearrangement joins TRBV5-1 to TRBJ1-6; D remains unclear. CDR1 SGHRS and CDR2 YFSETQ come from the germline V gene. V dropped 0 bases and J dropped 5 bases, with 3 bases sitting between them. This CDR3 comprises 13 residues. The CDR3 loop is CASSLDNNSPLHF. Written as DNA, the CDR3 is TGCGCCAGCAGCTTGGACAATAATTCACCCCTCCACTTT. The variable domain in full, completed from reference TRBV5-1 and TRBJ1-6, reads KAGVTQTPRYLIKTRGQQVTLSCSPISGHRSVSWYQQTPGQGLQFLFEYFSETQRNKGNFPGRFSGRQFSNSRSEMNVSTLELGDSALYLCASSLDNNSPLHFGNGTRLTVT.

The gene calls are TRBV1 and TRBJ2-7; TRBD2 is the table's D call and was not checked against the DNA. TRBV1 is given as a pseudogene. The CDR3 runs to 16 residues. The CDR3 loop is CTSSQGSGGLSYEQYF. The CDR3 coding sequence is TGCACCAGCAGCCAAGGTAGCGGGGGACTCTCCTACGAGCAGTACTTC.

The rearrangement joins TRBV11-2 to TRBJ2-7; 7 nucleotides agree with TRBD1. From germline, CDR1 is SGHAT and CDR2 FQNNGV. The CDR3 is 13 residues long. V lost 5 bases, J lost 2 bases, and 3 bases stayed unmatched. The CDR3 here is CASSPGTAYEQYF. Written as DNA, the CDR3 is TGTGCCAGCAGCCCCGGGACAGCCTACGAGCAGTACTTC.

The chain recombines TRBV28 with TRBJ1-1; D perhaps matches TRBD1 (5 bases). The CDR3 is 14 residues long. V gave up 3 bases and J gave up 2 bases, with 10 bases separating them. Germline lookup yields CDR1 MDHEN and CDR2 SYDVKM. The DNA of the CDR3 is TGTGCCAGCAGTTTTTGGGGGGGAAACACTGAAGCTTTCTTT. Translated: CASSFWGGNTEAFF.

The J gene is TRBJ1-1, the V gene TRBV6-5; D call uncertain. CDR1 is MNHEY and CDR2 is SVGAGI in the germline V gene. Trimming stripped 1 base from V and 1 base from J, with 7 bases between. The CDR3 runs 14 residues. CDR3 DNA sequence: TGTGCCAGCAGTTACTTTCTGTCGAACACTGAAGCTTTCTTT. This encodes CASSYFLSNTEAFF.

The V gene is TRBV6-5, the J gene TRBJ2-1; a weak D match, TRBD1 (5 bases). The CDR3 runs to 14 residues. The V and J ends lost 6 bases and 7 bases respectively, with 16 bases between them. Per germline, CDR1 MNHEY and CDR2 SVGAGI. The CDR3, as DNA: TGTGCCAGCAGAAATCAGGGATCTCTGAATGAGCAGTTCTTC. Translated, it gives CASRNQGSLNEQFF.

V gene TRBV5-1 combines with J gene TRBJ1-1, with D hard to call. The CDR3 is 14 residues long. The germline V and J ends were trimmed by 3 bases and 1 base, with 10 bases remaining between them. The germline CDR1 and CDR2 sequences are SGHRS and YFSETQ. CDR3 DNA sequence: TGCGCCAGCAGCTGGGAGGGTGGGAACACTGAAGCTTTCTTT. Translation: CASSWEGGNTEAFF.

The V call is TRBV18, the J call TRBJ1-5; tentatively, D is TRBD1 (5 bases). The germline V and J ends were trimmed by 1 base and 5 bases, with 12 bases remaining between them. CDR3 size: 15 residues. CDR1 and CDR2 (germline): KGHSH, LQKENI. CDR3 region: CASSPRGREDQPQHF. DNA of the CDR3: TGTGCCAGCTCACCACGGGGGAGGGAGGATCAGCCCCAGCATTTT. Using reference TRBV18 and TRBJ1-5 for the parts outside the CDR3, the full variable domain is NAGVMQNPRHLVRRRGQEARLRCSPMKGHSHVYWYRQLPEEGLKFMVYLQKENIIDESGMPKERFSAEFPKEGPSILRIQQVVRGDSAAYFCASSPRGREDQPQHFGDGTRLSIL.

The chain is built from TRBV5-1 and TRBJ2-1, with 8 bases lining up with TRBD1. The germline V gene encodes CDR1 SGHRS and CDR2 YFSETQ. The CDR3 length is 17 residues. Trimming at V came to 0 bases and at J to 2 bases, leaving 7 bases not matched to a gene. In DNA form, the CDR3 reads TGCGCCAGCAGCTTGGCCGGTACAGGGGGGACCTACAATGAGCAGTTCTTC. Protein: CASSLAGTGGTYNEQFF.

This chain joins TRBV7-3 and TRBJ1-2; the match to TRBD1 covers 8 bases. With V trimmed by 5 bases and J by 2 bases, 7 bases remained unmatched. The CDR3 is made up of 15 amino acids. The V gene's germline CDR1 is SGHTA and CDR2 FQGTGA. In DNA form, the CDR3 reads TGTGCCAGCAGCCCCGGGGACAGGACGAACTATGGCTACACCTTC. This gives the protein CASSPGDRTNYGYTF.

DNA of the CDR3: TGTGCCACCGGCCGGGACAGGGAATCTCTTCGCTACACCTTC. Encoded protein: CATGRDRESLRYTF. This chain joins TRBV19 and TRBJ1-2; TRBD1 matches at 9 bases. The CDR3 is 14 residues long. J gave up 9 bases and V 10 bases, and 15 bases lay outside the gene matches. Germline V gene sequence: CDR1 LNHDA, CDR2 SQIVND (reference sequence). Drawing the rest from reference TRBV19 and TRBJ1-2, the complete variable domain is DGGITQSPKYLFRKEGQNVTLSCEQNLNHDAMYWYRQDPGQGLRLIYYSQIVNDFQKGDIAEGYSVSREKKESFPLTVTSAQKNPTAFYLCATGRDRESLRYTFGSGTRLTVV.

In this sample, this clone turned up once. V and J are TRBV7-9 and TRBJ1-2; the D is unclear. Germline V gives CDR1 SEHNR, CDR2 FQNEAQ (reference sequence). Trimming removed 6 bases from V and 7 bases from J, with 21 bases in between. The CDR3 runs to 15 residues. CDR3 bases: TGTGCCAGCAGACCCGGAACGCTATTTTCGGGTGGCTACACCTTC. Translating it yields CASRPGTLFSGGYTF.

The V and J genes are TRBV7-3 and TRBJ2-7, with 7 positions matching TRBD1. CDR1 and CDR2 (germline): SGHTA, FQGTGA. CDR3 length equals 12 residues. The trim removed 4 bases at V and 6 bases at J, leaving 3 bases unmatched. The CDR3: CASSSGQAEQYF. The CDR3 DNA reads TGTGCCAGCAGCTCCGGACAGGCCGAGCAGTACTTC.

The CDR3 loop is CASSVATGASGGPEQFF. CDR3 DNA: TGTGCCAGCAGCGTAGCTACGGGGGCTAGCGGGGGTCCGGAGCAGTTCTTC. The chain has TRBV9 and TRBJ2-1, with 10 nucleotides matching TRBD2. Germline trimming cut 0 bases from V and 10 bases from J; bases unmatched to any gene: 13. The CDR3 loop spans 17 amino acids. Per germline, CDR1 SGDLS and CDR2 YYNGEE.

The chain couples TRBV19 to TRBJ2-1; maybe TRBD1 (6 bases). This CDR3 is 14 amino acids long. Germline-derived CDR1 and CDR2 are LNHDA and SQIVND (reference sequence). Between the trimmed V and J ends, which lost 5 bases and 7 bases, there was a span of 15 bases. CDR3 loop: CASSSSSTGNEQFF. The CDR3 bases are TGTGCCAGTAGTTCCTCCTCGACAGGTAATGAGCAGTTCTTC.

This clone was detected only a few times. V gene TRBV3-1 (or the pseudogene TRBV3-2) combines with J gene TRBJ1-5; 10 bases are a match to TRBD1. The CDR3 has 14 amino acids. Germline trimming cut 6 bases from V and 4 bases from J; bases unmatched to any gene: 3. Germline loops: CDR1 LGHDT, CDR2 YNNKEL (reference sequence). CDR3 sequence: CASSRTGGNQPQHF. CDR3 DNA: TGTGCCAGCAGTCGGACAGGGGGAAATCAGCCCCAGCATTTT.

The chain joins TRBV7-2 to TRBJ1-4; no clear D. Trimming removed 5 bases at V and 11 bases at J, with 18 bases between. The germline CDR1 and CDR2 sequences are SGHTA and FQGNSA. The CDR3 loop spans 14 amino acids. Here the CDR3 reads CASSPQIGSGKLFF. CDR3 nucleotides: TGTGCCAGCAGCCCACAAATCGGGTCCGGGAAACTGTTTTTT. Full variable domain (rest looked up from reference TRBV7-2 and TRBJ1-4): GAGVSQSPSNKVTEKGKDVELRCDPISGHTALYWYRQSLGQGLEFLIYFQGNSAPDKSGLPSDRFSAERTGGSVSTLTIQRTQQEDSAVYLCASSPQIGSGKLFFGSGTQLSVL.

This chain joins TRBV7-9 and TRBJ1-1; D is ambiguous. CDR1 SEHNR and CDR2 FQNEAQ come from the germline V gene (reference sequence). V lost 4 bases and J 4 bases, leaving 4 bases between the germline ends. CDR3 length: 11 residues. CDR3 in DNA: TGTGCCAGCAGCTCACTCACTGAAGCTTTCTTT. Encoded protein: CASSSLTEAFF.

The V gene is TRBV5-6, the J gene TRBJ1-5; D unresolved. The CDR3 totals 13 residues. CDR1 and CDR2 from the germline V gene are SGHDT and YYEEEE. Between the trimmed V and J ends, which lost 4 bases and 2 bases, there was a span of 7 bases. The CDR3: CASSHSGNQPQHF. The CDR3 nucleotides are TGTGCCAGCAGCCACTCGGGCAATCAGCCCCAGCATTTT.

The chain carries TRBV5-1 and TRBJ2-3, with D uncertain. Trimming stripped 2 bases from V and 2 bases from J, with 12 bases between. Germline CDR1 SGHRS, CDR2 YFSETQ. The CDR3 loop spans 15 amino acids. The CDR3 is CASSFGNPATDTQYF. DNA for the CDR3: TGCGCCAGCAGCTTCGGTAACCCCGCCACAGATACGCAGTATTTT.

This clone was found once. The rearrangement uses TRBV6-5 and TRBJ2-5, with D possibly being TRBD1 (6 bases). V was clipped by 8 bases and J by 2 bases, with 18 bases between them. The CDR3 contains 15 residues. Looked up from germline, CDR1 is MNHEY and CDR2 is SVGAGI. The CDR3 here is CASANSGVKQETQYF. The DNA of the CDR3 is TGTGCCAGCGCAAACTCAGGGGTGAAACAAGAGACCCAGTACTTC.

This rearrangement joins TRBV5-1 to TRBJ2-2; 8 bases are shared with TRBD1. The CDR3 consists of 14 residues. Trimming took 4 bases from V and 6 from J; bases not matched to a gene: 5. Germline CDR1 SGHRS, CDR2 YFSETQ. This chain's CDR3 is CASSNQGAAGELFF. In DNA form, the CDR3 reads TGCGCCAGCAGCAATCAGGGGGCGGCCGGGGAGCTGTTTTTT.

The rearrangement links TRBV3-1 (or the pseudogene TRBV3-2) to TRBJ1-1; D gene uncertain. V shed 1 base and J shed 4 bases, with 19 bases lying between them. CDR1 LGHDT and CDR2 YNNKEL come from the germline V gene (reference sequence). The CDR3 spans 17 residues. The CDR3 DNA sequence: TGTGCCAGCAGCCAAGTACATGAGGTAGTGTTGGGCACTGAAGCTTTCTTT. It specifies CASSQVHEVVLGTEAFF.

The rearrangement joins TRBV28 to TRBJ1-1, with 10 bases aligning to TRBD1. This CDR3 is built from 13 residues. Trimming took 6 bases from V and 5 from J; bases not matched to a gene: 3. The germline gives CDR1 MDHEN, CDR2 SYDVKM. The CDR3 protein is CASRRQGATEAFF. The CDR3 DNA reads as TGTGCCAGCAGGAGACAGGGGGCAACTGAAGCTTTCTTT.

This clone was recorded once. V gene TRBV29-1 combines with J gene TRBJ2-2, with 11 bases that match TRBD2. The CDR3 is 16 amino acids. Germline assignment: CDR1 SQVTM and CDR2 ANQGSEA. Trimming took 2 bases from V and 3 from J; bases not matched to a gene: 5. CDR3 sequence reads: CSVEITSGSHTGELFF. The DNA of the CDR3 is TGCAGCGTTGAAATAACTAGCGGGAGTCACACCGGGGAGCTGTTTTTT.